These 19 T cell receptor beta chains were all obtained from the same sample, sequenced in a study of graft-versus-host responses after intestinal transplantation. What these receptors recognize is not known. Generated by immunoSEQ multiplex PCR, the TCRdb table keeps only in-frame clones and is missing some. This sample has approximately 130,000 clones; roughly nine tenths occur once, and the top ten carry approximately 0.17%. The input for sequencing was unstimulated CD4+ T cells sorted from spleen or lymph node cells, taken before intestinal transplant. Receptors were obtained from a human donor who received an intestinal transplant.

The chain uses TRBV5-4 and TRBJ2-5; 12 bases are shared with TRBD2. The CDR3 sequence is 17 residues long. CDR1 SGHNT and CDR2 YYREEE come from the germline V gene (reference sequence). Trimming took 0 bases from V and 5 from J; bases not matched to a gene: 8. CDR3 coding DNA: TGTGCCAGCAGCTTGGGGGCTAGCGGGGGGGCCGGCGAGACCCAGTACTTC. Its translation: CASSLGASGGAGETQYF.

The gene calls are TRBV15 and TRBJ2-5; D is ambiguous. Between the trimmed V and J ends, which lost 0 bases and 0 bases, there was a span of 5 bases. This CDR3 is 14 amino acids long. Germline V gene data show CDR1 as LNHNV and CDR2 as YYDKDF (reference sequence). The CDR3 DNA reads TGTGCCACCAGCAGAGATCTGTACCAAGAGACCCAGTACTTC. It encodes CATSRDLYQETQYF. Variable domain in full (rest from reference TRBV15 and TRBJ2-5): DAMVIQNPRYQVTQFGKPVTLSCSQTLNHNVMYWYQQKSSQAPKLLFHYYDKDFNNEADTPDNFQSRRPNTSFCFLDIRSPGLGDTAMYLCATSRDLYQETQYFGPGTRLLVL.

The rearrangement joins TRBV5-1 to TRBJ2-3; D is uncertain. The CDR3 covers 15 residues. V was pared by 0 bases and J by 1 base, with 9 bases between. In germline, CDR1 is SGHRS, CDR2 YFSETQ. The CDR3 loop is CASSLGLGGTDTQYF. The CDR3 DNA sequence: TGCGCCAGCAGCTTGGGCTTAGGAGGCACAGATACGCAGTATTTT.

CDR3 DNA: TGTGCCAGCAACCCGGACACTTCCTCCTACGAGCAGTACTTC. Its translation: CASNPDTSSYEQYF. This sequence joins TRBV21-1 and TRBJ2-7; the D call of TRBD1 is as the table states it, not checked on the DNA. TRBV21-1 is marked as a pseudogene. The CDR3 has 14 amino acids.

The rearrangement links TRBV2 to TRBJ2-3, with D perhaps matching TRBD1 or TRBD2 (6 bases each). In germline, CDR1 is SNHLY, CDR2 FYNNEI. The CDR3 loop spans 14 amino acids. V lost 1 base to trimming and J lost 4 bases, with 9 bases between them. The chain's CDR3 is CASSEGGAPDTQYF. CDR3 sequence (DNA): TGTGCCAGCAGTGAAGGGGGGGCCCCAGATACGCAGTATTTT.

The chain recombines TRBV4-1 with TRBJ2-3, with 7 bases identical to TRBD2. The CDR3 has 17 amino acids. CDR1 is MGHRA and CDR2 is YSYEKL in the germline V gene. V shed 0 bases and J 1 base; nucleotides not matched to a gene: 7. The CDR3 reads CASSQEPAGLGTDTQYF. In DNA form, the CDR3 reads TGCGCCAGCAGCCAAGAACCAGCGGGGTTGGGCACAGATACGCAGTATTTT.

The CDR3 nucleotides are TGCGCCAGCAGCTTGGCCTACAGGGCACCCCTCCACTTT. It is translated as CASSLAYRAPLHF. J is TRBJ1-6 and V is TRBV5-1, with a weak D call TRBD1 (6 bases). The CDR3 runs to 13 residues. V was trimmed by 0 bases and J by 11 bases, leaving 9 bases between them. CDR1 and CDR2 from the germline V gene are SGHRS and YFSETQ.

V and J are TRBV6-1 and TRBJ2-3; perhaps TRBD1 as D (6 bases). Germline lookup yields CDR1 MNHNS and CDR2 SASEGT. V lost 7 bases, J lost 6 bases, and 17 bases lay in between. This CDR3 has 14 amino acids. CDR3 bases: TGTGCCAGCAAGCTAGCCGCAGGGGTGGATACGCAGTATTTT. It translates to CASKLAAGVDTQYF.

The DNA of the CDR3 is TGTGCCAGCAGACTTAGAGGGGACTCCACGATGGGTGGCTACACCTTC. This translates into CASRLRGDSTMGGYTF. The rearrangement joins TRBV9 to TRBJ1-2; a possible D gene is TRBD1 (5 bases). Trimming stripped 5 bases from V and 7 bases from J, with 24 bases between. Germline V gene lookup returns CDR1 SGDLS and CDR2 YYNGEE. This CDR3 has 16 residues. Full variable domain (outside the CDR3, taken from reference TRBV9 and TRBJ1-2): DSGVTQTPKHLITATGQRVTLRCSPRSGDLSVYWYQQSLDQGLQFLIQYYNGEERAKGNILERFSAQQFPDLHSELNLSSLELGDSALYFCASRLRGDSTMGGYTFGSGTRLTVV.

The genes are TRBV27 and TRBJ2-2; weak D call: TRBD2 (5 bases). Looked up from germline, CDR1 is MNHEY and CDR2 is SMNVEV (reference sequence). The CDR3 contains 14 residues. Trimming removed 2 bases from V and 2 bases from J, with 6 bases in between. CDR3 DNA sequence: TGTGCCAGCAGTTTAACTAGTAACACCGGGGAGCTGTTTTTT. This gives the protein CASSLTSNTGELFF.

This clone occurred once. The genes are TRBV6-5 and TRBJ2-3; 8 nucleotides line up with TRBD2. CDR1 is MNHEY, CDR2 SVGAGI, per germline. This CDR3 has 13 amino acids. V shed 7 bases and J 13 bases; nucleotides not matched to a gene: 13. CDR3 in amino acids: CASKAGGTGSEYF. Written as DNA, the CDR3 is TGTGCCAGCAAGGCGGGGGGTACCGGTAGTGAGTATTTT.

This rearrangement joins TRBV2 to TRBJ2-3; D gene uncertain. CDR3 length: 16 residues. The germline gives CDR1 SNHLY, CDR2 FYNNEI. Trimming removed 4 bases from V and 4 bases from J, with 18 bases in between. The CDR3 sequence: CASSGFLWGAADTQYF. CDR3 sequence (DNA): TGTGCCAGCAGTGGTTTTCTTTGGGGTGCCGCAGATACGCAGTATTTT.

The gene calls are TRBV7-2 and TRBJ1-3; a possible D gene is TRBD1 (5 bases). CDR1 and CDR2 from the germline V gene are SGHTA and FQGNSA. There are 14 residues in the CDR3. V dropped 1 base and J dropped 3 bases, with 7 bases sitting between them. The CDR3 protein is CASSLEGFGNTIYF. CDR3 sequence (DNA): TGTGCCAGCAGCTTAGAGGGGTTTGGAAACACCATATATTTT.

J is TRBJ2-1 and V is TRBV27; TRBD1 matches at 10 bases. This CDR3 region has 15 residues. In germline, CDR1 is MNHEY, CDR2 SMNVEV (reference sequence). The ends lost 6 bases at V and 4 bases at J; junction bases unmatched: 6. In DNA form, the CDR3 reads TGTGCCAGCAGCCCGACAGGGGGCGCATACAATGAGCAGTTCTTC. Amino acid sequence: CASSPTGGAYNEQFF.

The chain employs TRBV11-2 and TRBJ2-3; 7 bases fit TRBD2. CDR3 length equals 14 residues. J gave up 3 bases and V 2 bases, and 2 bases lay outside the gene matches. Looked up from germline, CDR1 is SGHAT and CDR2 is FQNNGV. Written as DNA, the CDR3 is TGTGCCAGCAGCTTAATGGGGGGGACAGATACGCAGTATTTT. Protein product: CASSLMGGTDTQYF. Together with reference TRBV11-2 and TRBJ2-3, the CDR3 gives the full variable domain: EAGVAQSPRYKIIEKRQSVAFWCNPISGHATLYWYQQILGQGPKLLIQFQNNGVVDDSQLPKDRFSAERLKGVDSTLKIQPAKLEDSAVYLCASSLMGGTDTQYFGPGTRLTVL.

This chain connects TRBV7-9 to TRBJ1-1; the match to TRBD1 covers 8 bases. V dropped 4 bases and J dropped 3; count of bases not matched to a gene: 10. The length of the CDR3 is 16 residues. Looked up from germline, CDR1 is SEHNR and CDR2 is FQNEAQ (reference sequence). The CDR3 region is CASSSQGAMGYTEAFF. CDR3 in DNA: TGTGCCAGCAGCTCCCAGGGGGCTATGGGGTACACTGAAGCTTTCTTT.

The chain has TRBV5-4 and TRBJ2-1, with TRBD2 matching 7 bases. Looked up from germline, CDR1 is SGHNT and CDR2 is YYREEE (reference sequence). V dropped 0 bases and J dropped 7; count of bases not matched to a gene: 4. The CDR3 contains 14 residues. This CDR3 is CASSLARGSNEQFF. In DNA, the CDR3 is TGTGCCAGCAGCTTGGCGCGGGGGTCGAATGAGCAGTTCTTC. Based on the CDR3 plus reference TRBV5-4 and TRBJ2-1, the full variable domain is ETGVTQSPTHLIKTRGQQVTLRCSSQSGHNTVSWYQQALGQGPQFIFQYYREEENGRGNFPPRFSGLQFPNYSSELNVNALELDDSALYLCASSLARGSNEQFFGPGTRLTVL.

The chain couples TRBV19 to TRBJ2-7; D perhaps matches TRBD2 (6 bases). Germline values: CDR1 LNHDA, CDR2 SQIVND (reference sequence). The CDR3 contains 15 residues. Between the trimmed V and J ends, which lost 4 bases and 0 bases, there was a span of 13 bases. DNA of the CDR3: TGTGCCAGTAGTAGGGGACTTCCGAGCTCCTACGAGCAGTACTTC. Translating it yields CASSRGLPSSYEQYF. The variable domain in full, completed from reference TRBV19 and TRBJ2-7, reads DGGITQSPKYLFRKEGQNVTLSCEQNLNHDAMYWYRQDPGQGLRLIYYSQIVNDFQKGDIAEGYSVSREKKESFPLTVTSAQKNPTAFYLCASSRGLPSSYEQYFGPGTRLTVT.

The chain carries TRBV30 and TRBJ1-5, with TRBD1 matching 11 bases. CDR1 and CDR2 from the germline V gene are GTSNPN and SVGIG (reference sequence). J was trimmed by 6 bases and V by 5 bases; bases with no gene match: 3. This CDR3 has 13 amino acids. The CDR3 DNA follows: TGTGCCTGGGCCGGGACAGGGGGTCAGCCCCAGCATTTT. This encodes CAWAGTGGQPQHF.